Presented here are 26 T cell receptor beta chains from one specimen sequenced in a study of Graves' ophthalmopathy and Graves' hyperthyroidism. Amplifying from RNA transcripts, the study obtained TCR beta CDR3 regions. The library came from an HTBI-primed first-round RT-PCR and a second-round multiplex PCR. One entry per CDR3 protein, called by TCRdb with MiXCR from the multiplex PCR reads. The sample shows hundreds of thousands of distinct CDR3 sequences, roughly 20% of them seen only once. The sequenced material came from peripheral blood. These receptors were obtained from a woman aged 18-29 years with stable Graves' hyperthyroidism.

This clonotype was seen at least ten times. The J gene is TRBJ1-1, the V gene TRBV6-1; 8 bases fit TRBD1. V trimming: 7 bases; J trimming: 0 bases; junction bases outside the gene matches: 4. CDR1 is MNHNS and CDR2 is SASEGT in the germline V gene. There are 14 residues in the CDR3. The CDR3 region has the DNA TGTGCCAGCACCTACAGGGGGTTGAACACTGAAGCTTTCTTT. Amino acids: CASTYRGLNTEAFF.

The V call is TRBV3-1, the J call TRBJ2-7; D ambiguous. Per the germline V gene, CDR1 is LGHDT and CDR2 is YNNKEL (reference sequence). The V end was cut by 1 base, the J end by 1 base, with 8 bases between. This CDR3 comprises 14 residues. In DNA form, the CDR3 reads TGTGCCAGCAGCCAAGTACTGGGGTCCTACGAGCAGTACTTC. This translates into CASSQVLGSYEQYF.

This clonotype was detected many times. V gene TRBV3-1 combines with J gene TRBJ1-1; D perhaps matches TRBD1 (6 bases). The CDR3 is 13 amino acids. Germline CDR1 is LGHDT and CDR2 is YNNKEL (reference sequence). Deletions cut 2 bases from V and 4 bases from J, with 8 bases between. The CDR3 is CASSQQGSTEAFF. CDR3 in DNA: TGTGCCAGCAGCCAACAGGGGAGCACTGAAGCTTTCTTT.

A single count supports this clonotype. The chain recombines TRBV28 with TRBJ1-1; 8 bases agree with TRBD1. The germline gives CDR1 MDHEN, CDR2 SYDVKM. V was clipped by 5 bases and J by 1 base; unmatched bases: 12. The CDR3 is 17 residues long. CDR3 loop: CASSTLQGAKGNTEAFF. The CDR3 DNA is TGTGCCAGCAGTACGCTCCAGGGGGCTAAAGGGAACACTGAAGCTTTCTTT.

This clonotype appeared many times. V is TRBV6-2 or TRBV6-3 and J is TRBJ1-3; D is uncertain. The CDR3 is 13 residues long. The V end lost 4 bases, the J end lost 5 bases, and 9 bases lay between the germline ends. The germline gives CDR1 MNHEY, CDR2 SVGEGT. The CDR3 sequence: CASSSERRNTIYF. The CDR3 nucleotides are TGTGCCAGCAGTTCCGAGAGGAGAAACACCATATATTTT.

This clonotype showed up many times. The V call is TRBV6-1, the J call TRBJ1-6; a weak D match, TRBD1 (5 bases). V lost 8 bases and J 10 bases, leaving 15 bases between the germline ends. CDR1 is MNHNS and CDR2 is SASEGT in the germline V gene. The CDR3 spans 13 residues. CDR3 sequence (DNA): TGTGCCAGCGGAGAGGGGATTCGGTCACCCCTCCACTTT. Residues: CASGEGIRSPLHF.

This clonotype was observed many times. CDR3 sequence reads: CASSTTRLPSSGNQETQYF. The CDR3 DNA sequence: TGTGCCAGCTCGACGACACGTCTACCTTCTAGCGGGAACCAAGAGACCCAGTACTTC. The chain links TRBV18 to TRBJ2-5; 9 bases align to TRBD2. CDR1 is KGHSH, CDR2 LQKENI, per germline. Trimming removed 6 bases from V and 0 bases from J; junction bases left unmatched: 17. The length of the CDR3 is 19 residues.

This clonotype was picked up a small number of times. J is TRBJ2-5 and V is TRBV12-3 or TRBV12-4; D uncertain. The CDR3 sequence is 15 residues long. V was trimmed by 5 bases and J by 7 bases, leaving 20 bases between them. The CDR3 here is CASSSVVTPPGTQYF. CDR3 coding DNA: TGTGCCAGCAGTAGCGTTGTTACGCCGCCGGGGACCCAGTACTTC.

This clonotype was seen ten or more times. V gene TRBV9 combines with J gene TRBJ2-5, with D unclear. V lost 6 bases, J lost 4 bases, and 10 bases lay in between. Germline CDR1 SGDLS, CDR2 YYNGEE. The CDR3 loop spans 12 amino acids. CDR3 nucleotides: TGTGCCAGCAACAGCCCCTCAGAGACCCAGTACTTC. Amino acid sequence: CASNSPSETQYF.

At least ten counts were recorded for this clonotype. CDR3 sequence (DNA): TGTGCCATCGGACAGCGTGAGCAGTACTTC. Translated: CAIGQREQYF. The chain links TRBV2 to TRBJ2-7; D might be TRBD1 (6 bases). The length of the CDR3 is 10 residues. Germline loops: CDR1 SNHLY, CDR2 FYNNEI. V was shortened by 10 bases and J by 7 bases, with 11 bases between the two germline ends.

This clonotype showed up many times. The V call is TRBV7-8, the J call TRBJ2-4; D is unclear. Between the trimmed V and J ends, which lost 2 bases and 0 bases, there was a span of 5 bases. CDR1 is SGHVS, CDR2 FQNEAQ, per germline. The CDR3 is 14 amino acids. This CDR3 is CASSLSIAKNIQYF. The CDR3 nucleotides are TGTGCCAGCAGCTTATCGATAGCCAAAAACATTCAGTACTTC.

In this sample, this clonotype turned up a few times. This chain links TRBV11-2 with TRBJ2-5; D may correspond to TRBD1 or TRBD2 (5 bases each). Germline V lookup: CDR1 SGHAT, CDR2 FQNNGV. V was clipped by 6 bases and J by 6 bases, with 14 bases between them. This CDR3 has 13 amino acids. The CDR3 region has the DNA TGTGCCAGCAGTTATACTAGGGGACAGACCCAGTACTTC. Translated: CASSYTRGQTQYF.

The chain combines TRBV20-1 with TRBJ2-5; 13 bases fit TRBD2. J lost 4 bases, V lost 6 bases, and 17 bases had no gene match. The germline gives CDR1 DFQATT, CDR2 SNEGSKA (reference sequence). The CDR3 spans 18 residues. The CDR3 here is CSAKSSGLAGSFTETQYF. In nucleotides, the CDR3 is TGCAGTGCAAAAAGCTCGGGACTAGCGGGATCTTTTACAGAGACCCAGTACTTC.

This clonotype occurred many times. The chain employs TRBV5-1 and TRBJ1-6; 7 positions agree with TRBD1. Losses at the gene ends were 3 bases for V and 7 bases for J; bases not matched to a gene: 7. Germline V gives CDR1 SGHRS, CDR2 YFSETQ. This CDR3 contains 15 residues. CDR3: CASSSERQGNSPLHF. The CDR3 DNA reads as TGCGCCAGCAGCTCCGAAAGACAGGGAAATTCACCCCTCCACTTT.

The chain recombines TRBV11-2 with TRBJ1-2; TRBD1 aligns across 8 bases. The CDR3 is 16 residues long. CDR1 and CDR2 (germline): SGHAT, FQNNGV. V lost 4 bases, J lost 4 bases, and 11 bases stayed unmatched. This CDR3 is CASSSIPRDRSYGYTF. As DNA, the CDR3 is TGTGCCAGCAGCTCCATACCACGGGACAGGAGCTATGGCTACACCTTC. Together with reference TRBV11-2 and TRBJ1-2, the CDR3 gives the full variable domain: EAGVAQSPRYKIIEKRQSVAFWCNPISGHATLYWYQQILGQGPKLLIQFQNNGVVDDSQLPKDRFSAERLKGVDSTLKIQPAKLEDSAVYLCASSSIPRDRSYGYTFGSGTRLTVV.

Many counts were recorded for this clonotype. The genes are TRBV19 and TRBJ1-1, with D maybe TRBD1 (5 bases). V lost 2 bases and J lost 4, with 11 bases in between. The CDR3 is 14 residues long. Germline values: CDR1 LNHDA, CDR2 SQIVND (reference sequence). The CDR3 protein is CASSISGWGTEAFF. CDR3 nucleotide sequence: TGTGCCAGTAGTATATCAGGGTGGGGCACTGAAGCTTTCTTT.

This clonotype was seen a single time. The CDR3 protein is CASRWQGGNYGYTF. As DNA, the CDR3 is TGTGCCAGCAGGTGGCAGGGCGGTAACTATGGCTACACCTTC. This chain uses TRBV28 with TRBJ1-2; a weak D match, TRBD1 (5 bases). The CDR3 covers 14 residues. V shed 6 bases and J shed 1 base, with 12 bases lying between them. From germline, CDR1 is MDHEN and CDR2 SYDVKM.

Notes on this clonotype: Possible read error: a much larger clone is one base away. The chain uses TRBV2 and TRBJ1-3; no clear D. Germline-derived CDR1 and CDR2 are SNHLY and FYNNEI. This CDR3 is built from 15 residues. The CDR3 DNA sequence: TGTGCCAGCAGTGACTACCGACGCTCTGGAAACACCATATGTTTT. Protein sequence: CASSDYRRSGNTICF.

This clonotype was recorded many times. The V call is TRBV5-1, the J call TRBJ2-7; D ambiguous. The CDR3 has 16 residues. Per germline, CDR1 SGHRS and CDR2 YFSETQ. The V and J ends lost 0 bases and 2 bases respectively, with 15 bases between them. The CDR3 bases are TGCGCCAGCAGCTTGGCCCCGACGGCAGATGCCTACGAGCAGTACTTC. This codes for CASSLAPTADAYEQYF.

This clonotype was picked up one time. An end of the junction does not agree with germline; a read error may underlie this. The chain recombines TRBV7-8 with TRBJ1-5, with D perhaps TRBD1 (5 bases). Germline values: CDR1 SGHVS, CDR2 FQNEAQ. The CDR3 runs 12 residues. CDR3 in amino acids: CASRIGDQPQHF. As DNA, the CDR3 is TGTGCCAGCAGAATAGGGGATCAGCCTCAGCATTTT.

This clonotype was seen only once. Lacking the conserved final phenylalanine or tryptophan, this CDR3 likely reflects a read error. The V call is TRBV6-1, the J call TRBJ2-2, with D perhaps matching TRBD2 (6 bases). Germline CDR1 is MNHNS and CDR2 is SASEGT. Trimming left V 2 bases short and J 5 bases short, with 18 bases between. The CDR3 consists of 17 residues. CDR3 protein: CASSESYPPGRTGELFY. CDR3 in DNA: TGTGCCAGCAGTGAAAGTTATCCGCCAGGGAGGACCGGGGAGCTGTTTTAT.

This clonotype came up many times. The rearrangement uses TRBV28 and TRBJ1-5; TRBD1 agrees at 11 bases. With 6 bases clipped from V and 3 bases from J, the junction kept 4 bases outside the gene matches. CDR1 MDHEN and CDR2 SYDVKM come from the germline V gene. The CDR3 contains 15 residues. The CDR3 DNA reads as TGTGCCAGCAGGGGACAGGGGGACATCAATCAGCCCCAGCATTTT. Translation gives CASRGQGDINQPQHF.

This clonotype was recorded many times. This chain links TRBV27 with TRBJ2-7; 8 bases map to TRBD1. This CDR3 spans 14 amino acids. Germline loops: CDR1 MNHEY, CDR2 SMNVEV (reference sequence). V gave up 3 bases and J gave up 3 bases; unmatched junction bases: 4. The CDR3 spells CASSFGTGRYEQYF. CDR3 nucleotides: TGTGCCAGCAGTTTCGGGACAGGACGCTACGAGCAGTACTTC.

In its sample, this clonotype was seen many times. The chain uses TRBV12-3 or TRBV12-4 and TRBJ1-1; maybe TRBD1 (6 bases). There are 15 residues in the CDR3. V was shortened by 6 bases and J by 3 bases, with 17 bases between the two germline ends. CDR3 in amino acids: CASSHPGEAYTEAFF. CDR3 sequence (DNA): TGTGCCAGCAGCCACCCAGGGGAGGCGTACACTGAAGCTTTCTTT.

This clonotype was counted many times. V and J are TRBV30 and TRBJ2-3; D gene uncertain. This CDR3 contains 13 residues. The ends were cut back, 4 bases at V and 7 bases at J, with 15 bases in the middle. Germline CDR1 and CDR2: GTSNPN and SVGIG (reference sequence). The CDR3 DNA reads TGTGCCTGGACGTCGGGTGGGGAAAATACGCAGTATTTT. Amino acid sequence: CAWTSGGENTQYF. The whole variable domain, filled in from reference TRBV30 and TRBJ2-3, reads SQTIHQWPATLVQPVGSPLSLECTVEGTSNPNLYWYRQAAGRGLQLLFYSVGIGQISSEVPQNLSASRPQDRQFILSSKKLLLSDSGFYLCAWTSGGENTQYFGPGTRLTVL.

This clonotype was seen a handful of times. One end of the junction fails to match germline, which may point to a read error. The gene calls are TRBV27 and TRBJ2-4; D unclear. Germline values: CDR1 MNHEY, CDR2 SMNVEV (reference sequence). This CDR3 spans 12 amino acids. The CDR3 sequence is CASGYAKNIKYF. CDR3 in DNA: TGTGCCAGCGGGTACGCCAAAAACATTAAGTACTTC.